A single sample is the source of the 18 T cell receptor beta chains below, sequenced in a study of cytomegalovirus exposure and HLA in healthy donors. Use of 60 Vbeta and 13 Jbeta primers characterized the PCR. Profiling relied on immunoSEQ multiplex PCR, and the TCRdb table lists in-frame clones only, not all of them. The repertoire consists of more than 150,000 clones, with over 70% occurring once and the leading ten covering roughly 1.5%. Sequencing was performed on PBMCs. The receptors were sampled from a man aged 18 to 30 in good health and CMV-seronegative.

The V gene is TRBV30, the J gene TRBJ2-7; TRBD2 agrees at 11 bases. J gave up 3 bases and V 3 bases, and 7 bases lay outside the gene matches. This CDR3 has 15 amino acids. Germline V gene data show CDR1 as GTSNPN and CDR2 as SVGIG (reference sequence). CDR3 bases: TGTGCCTGGAGGTACACTAGCGGGAGCCACTACGAGCAGTACTTC. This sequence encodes CAWRYTSGSHYEQYF.

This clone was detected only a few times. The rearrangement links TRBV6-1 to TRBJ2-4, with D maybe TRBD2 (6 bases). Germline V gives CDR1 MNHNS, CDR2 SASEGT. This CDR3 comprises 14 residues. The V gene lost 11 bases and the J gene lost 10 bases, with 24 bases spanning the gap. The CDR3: CAGAPGGPEGIQYF. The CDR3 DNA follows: TGTGCCGGCGCCCCTGGAGGGCCGGAAGGAATTCAGTACTTC.

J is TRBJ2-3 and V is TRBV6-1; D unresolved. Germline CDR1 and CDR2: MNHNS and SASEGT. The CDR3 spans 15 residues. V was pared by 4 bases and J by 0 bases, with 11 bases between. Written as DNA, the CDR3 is TGTGCCAGCAGTGGCAAGGCTAGAAGCACAGATACGCAGTATTTT. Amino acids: CASSGKARSTDTQYF.

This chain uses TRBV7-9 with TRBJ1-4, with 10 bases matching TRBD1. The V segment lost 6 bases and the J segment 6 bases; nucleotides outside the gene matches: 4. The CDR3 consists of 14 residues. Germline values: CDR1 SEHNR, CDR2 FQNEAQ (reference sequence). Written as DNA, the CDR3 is TGTGCCAGCAGTTCGACAGGGGGCTATGAAAAACTGTTTTTT. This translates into CASSSTGGYEKLFF.

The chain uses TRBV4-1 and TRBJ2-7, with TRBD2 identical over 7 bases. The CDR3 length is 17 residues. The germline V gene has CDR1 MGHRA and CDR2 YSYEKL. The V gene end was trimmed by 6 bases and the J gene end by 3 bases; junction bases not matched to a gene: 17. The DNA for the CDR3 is TGCGCCAGCAGTTGGCGGGAGTCAGGGAATCGGCTCTACGAGCAGTACTTC. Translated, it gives CASSWRESGNRLYEQYF.

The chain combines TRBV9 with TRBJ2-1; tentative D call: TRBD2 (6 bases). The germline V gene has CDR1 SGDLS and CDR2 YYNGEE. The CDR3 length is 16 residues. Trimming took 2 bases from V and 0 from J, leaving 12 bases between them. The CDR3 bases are TGTGCCAGCAGCGTGTATAGCGGCAGCTCCTACAATGAGCAGTTCTTC. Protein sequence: CASSVYSGSSYNEQFF.

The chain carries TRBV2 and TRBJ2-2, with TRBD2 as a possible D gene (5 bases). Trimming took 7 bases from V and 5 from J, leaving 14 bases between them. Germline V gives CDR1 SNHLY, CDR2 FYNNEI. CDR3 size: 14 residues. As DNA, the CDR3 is TGTGCCAGCACCGAGCGGACGGGGACCGGGGAGCTGTTTTTT. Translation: CASTERTGTGELFF. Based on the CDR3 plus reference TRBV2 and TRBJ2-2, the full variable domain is EPEVTQTPSHQVTQMGQEVILRCVPISNHLYFYWYRQILGQKVEFLVSFYNNEISEKSEIFDDQFSVERPDGSNFTLKIRSTKLEDSAMYFCASTERTGTGELFFGEGSRLTVL.

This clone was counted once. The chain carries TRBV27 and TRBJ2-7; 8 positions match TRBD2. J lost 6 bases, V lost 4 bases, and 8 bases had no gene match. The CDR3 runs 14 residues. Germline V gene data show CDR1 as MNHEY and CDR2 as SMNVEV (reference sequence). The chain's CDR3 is CASSSYSGKGEQYF. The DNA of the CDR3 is TGTGCCAGCAGTTCCTATAGCGGGAAGGGCGAGCAGTACTTC.

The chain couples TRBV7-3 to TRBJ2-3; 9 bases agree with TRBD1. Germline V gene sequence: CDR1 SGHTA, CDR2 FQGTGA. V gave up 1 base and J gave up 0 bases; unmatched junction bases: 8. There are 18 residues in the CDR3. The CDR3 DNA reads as TGTGCCAGCAGCTTAATGGGAGGGACAGGGACTAGCACAGATACGCAGTATTTT. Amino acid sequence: CASSLMGGTGTSTDTQYF.

This CDR3 is CASSQDWQAEKLFF. CDR3 DNA sequence: TGCGCCAGCAGCCAAGATTGGCAGGCAGAAAAACTGTTTTTT. The V gene is TRBV4-3, the J gene TRBJ1-4; no definite D call. Germline assignment: CDR1 LGHNA and CDR2 YSLEER. The CDR3 is 14 residues long. The V end was cut by 0 bases, the J end by 8 bases, with 10 bases between.

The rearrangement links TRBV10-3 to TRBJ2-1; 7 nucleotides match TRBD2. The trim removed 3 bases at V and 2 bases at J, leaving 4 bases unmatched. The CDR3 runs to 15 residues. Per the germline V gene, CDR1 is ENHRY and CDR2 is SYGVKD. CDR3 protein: CAISEPGLAYNEQFF. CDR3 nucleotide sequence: TGTGCCATCAGTGAACCTGGACTAGCCTACAATGAGCAGTTCTTC.

The chain's CDR3 is CASSPGLNEKLFF. The CDR3 nucleotides are TGTGCCAGCAGCCCTGGGCTTAATGAAAAACTGTTTTTT. The chain is built from TRBV9 and TRBJ1-4; D ambiguous. CDR1 is SGDLS and CDR2 is YYNGEE in the germline V gene. The CDR3 sequence is 13 residues long. Trimming took off 4 bases at V and 4 bases at J, with 8 bases between the two ends.

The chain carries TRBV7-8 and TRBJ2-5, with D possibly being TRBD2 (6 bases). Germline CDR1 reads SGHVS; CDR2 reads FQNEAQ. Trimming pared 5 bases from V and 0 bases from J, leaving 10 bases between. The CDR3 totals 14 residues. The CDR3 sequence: CASSGGLYQETQYF. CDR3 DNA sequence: TGTGCCAGCAGCGGGGGACTCTACCAAGAGACCCAGTACTTC.

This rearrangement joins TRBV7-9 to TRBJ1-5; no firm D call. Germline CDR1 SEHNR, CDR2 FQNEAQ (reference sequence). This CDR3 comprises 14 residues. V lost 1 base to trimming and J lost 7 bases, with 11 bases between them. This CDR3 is CASSLGSSGQPQHF. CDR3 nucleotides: TGTGCCAGCAGCTTAGGTTCATCCGGGCAGCCCCAGCATTTT.

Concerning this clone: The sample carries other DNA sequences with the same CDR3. This CDR3 reads CASSIDLASGSYNEQFF. The CDR3 bases are TGTGCCAGTAGTATAGATTTGGCTAGCGGCTCCTACAATGAGCAGTTCTTC. V gene TRBV19 combines with J gene TRBJ2-1; 7 nucleotides align to TRBD2. V gave up 0 bases and J gave up 0 bases; unmatched junction bases: 5. The CDR3 totals 17 residues. Germline V CDR1 and CDR2: LNHDA, SQIVND (reference sequence).

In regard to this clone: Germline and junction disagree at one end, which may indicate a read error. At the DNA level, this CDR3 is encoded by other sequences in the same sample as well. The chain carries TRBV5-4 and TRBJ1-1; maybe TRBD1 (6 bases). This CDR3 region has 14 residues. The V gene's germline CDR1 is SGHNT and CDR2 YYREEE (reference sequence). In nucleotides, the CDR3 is TGTGCCAGCAGCTTGACAGGGAAGGACACTGAAGCCTTCTTT. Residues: CASSLTGKDTEAFF.

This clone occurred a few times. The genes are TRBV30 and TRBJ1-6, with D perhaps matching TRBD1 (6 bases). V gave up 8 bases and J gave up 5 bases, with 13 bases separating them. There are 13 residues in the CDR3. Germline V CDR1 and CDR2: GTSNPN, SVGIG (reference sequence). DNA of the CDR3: TGTGCCAGCCGGGACACCGATAATTCACCCCTCCACTTT. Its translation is CASRDTDNSPLHF.

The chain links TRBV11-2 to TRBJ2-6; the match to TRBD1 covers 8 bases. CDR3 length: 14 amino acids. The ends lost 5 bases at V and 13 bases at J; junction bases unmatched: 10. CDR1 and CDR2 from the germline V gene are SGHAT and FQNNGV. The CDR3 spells CASSPDRGGWVLTF. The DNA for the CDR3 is TGTGCCAGCAGCCCAGACAGGGGAGGATGGGTCCTGACTTTC.